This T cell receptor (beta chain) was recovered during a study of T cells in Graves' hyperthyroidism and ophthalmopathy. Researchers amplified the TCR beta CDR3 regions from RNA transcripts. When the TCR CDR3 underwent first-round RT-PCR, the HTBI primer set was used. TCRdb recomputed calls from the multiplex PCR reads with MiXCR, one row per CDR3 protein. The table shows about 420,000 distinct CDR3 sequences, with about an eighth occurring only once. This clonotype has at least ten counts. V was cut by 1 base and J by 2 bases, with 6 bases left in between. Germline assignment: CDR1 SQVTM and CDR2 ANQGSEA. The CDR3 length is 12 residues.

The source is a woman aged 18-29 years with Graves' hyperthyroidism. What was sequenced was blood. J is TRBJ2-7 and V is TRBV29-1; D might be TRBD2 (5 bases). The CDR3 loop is CSVEGGPYEQYF. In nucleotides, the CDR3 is TGCAGCGTTGAAGGAGGGCCCTACGAGCAGTACTTC.